There are a few counts of the clone carrying this TCR beta chain. No antigen is known for it. The data stem from a study of T-cell memory formation after mild COVID-19. Study results and limitations: CD4+ bias marked clones expanding day 15 to 37, unlike balanced contracting clones. Some SARS-CoV-2-responding clones were already detected in memory before infection. The authors left the SARS-CoV-2 specificity of second-wave clones peaking on day 37 unconfirmed.

TCRdb re-analysed the 5' RACE reads in MiXCR, keeping a single row per CDR3 protein. This sample has about 320,000 distinct CDR3 sequences, with approximately 14% found just once. This CDR3 spans 14 amino acids. This chain links TRBV21-1 with TRBJ1-1. TRBV21-1 is classified as a pseudogene. The clonotype originates from a man between 18 and 29 years old who had mild COVID-19 (a few samples of this study predate the infection). Cell type and time point are not known. Material: PBMCs or a T cell subset sorted from them (not recorded which). The CDR3 sequence: CASLVGRAHTEAFF. The CDR3 DNA reads TGTGCCAGCCTAGTGGGCAGGGCTCACACTGAAGCTTTCTTT.